This TCR beta chain was obtained from a study of post-analysis software for immune sequencing data. Study information: Multiple sclerosis in the patients followed relapsing-remitting, secondary progressive and progressive-relapsing courses.

Study findings and constraints: Batch-matched samples strongly co-clustered by F measure. There was significantly lower normalized Chao1 diversity in multiple sclerosis patients than in controls. Among roughly 5 TRBV segments more frequent in patients than controls were TRBV5-6, TRBV5-1 and TRBV20-1.

Presence of unique molecular identifiers characterized the TCR beta cDNA libraries. A population of roughly 0.95 to 10 million T cells gave rise to around 530,000 cDNA molecules. TCRdb analysed the PCR reads with MiXCR anew, one entry per CDR3 protein. Of hundreds of thousands of distinct CDR3 sequences listed, about 44% were seen once; the top ten hold 1.5% to 2%. Comment on this clonotype: The antigen is unknown.

The CDR3 is 15 amino acids. The germline V gene encodes CDR1 SEHNR and CDR2 FQNEAQ (reference sequence). V gave up 4 bases and J gave up 1 base; unmatched junction bases: 6. Sequencing was done on a sample of blood. This receptor was identified in a girl under 18 with multiple sclerosis. V and J are TRBV7-9 and TRBJ1-2; TRBD1 matches at 7 bases. The CDR3 bases are TGTGCCAGCAGCTCGGGGACAGCTAATAACTATGGCTACACCTTC. Translation: CASSSGTANNYGYTF.